Below, 20 T cell receptor beta chains from the same sample are listed, as sequenced in a study of regulatory T cells in long-lasting Graves disease. With iRepertoire HTBI primers and Arm-PCR of CDR3 regions, TCR beta libraries were built. TCRdb processed the multiplex PCR reads anew with MiXCR; each CDR3 protein has one entry. This repertoire shows around 330,000 distinct CDR3 sequences, about 18% found once; its top ten account for more than 35%. Indicated time point: newly diagnosed GD, antithyroid drugs for less than 3 months. Generation of the TCR library employed RNA extracted from PBMCs. The starting material was peripheral blood mononuclear cells (PBMCs), obtained at new diagnosis, from a patient treated with antithyroid drugs. All receptors derive from a female donor with Graves disease.

Turning to this clonotype: Given a much more abundant clone one base away, this may be a read error. The V gene is TRBV11-3, the J gene TRBJ2-5, with 12 bases matching TRBD2. Germline CDR1 SGHNT, CDR2 YENEEA. This CDR3 region has 19 residues. Trimming removed 8 bases from V and 7 bases from J; junction bases left unmatched: 23. The CDR3 DNA follows: TGTGCCAGCGGCCCCACGGACAGACTAGCGGGAGCCCAACTTGGGACCCAGTACTTC. It encodes CASGPTDRLAGAQLGTQYF.

Many counts were recorded for this clonotype. This chain links TRBV10-3 with TRBJ2-1, with 7 bases that match TRBD2. J lost 8 bases, V lost 8 bases, and 3 bases had no gene match. This CDR3 spans 11 amino acids. Germline assignment: CDR1 ENHRY and CDR2 SYGVKD. The CDR3 nucleotides are TGTGCCATCGGGACTAACTATGAGCAGTTCTTC. Protein: CAIGTNYEQFF.

The sample holds many counts of this clonotype. The rearrangement links TRBV24-1 to TRBJ2-1; D may be TRBD1 or TRBD2 (5 bases each). The CDR3 sequence is 14 residues long. The germline V gene encodes CDR1 KGHDR and CDR2 SFDVKD. V lost 9 bases and J lost 6, with 17 bases in between. The CDR3 bases are TGTGCCACCTCTAAGGGGAGACTTCTCAATGAGCAGTTCTTC. This gives the protein CATSKGRLLNEQFF.

This clonotype has a count of ten or more. V usage is TRBV3-1 and J usage is TRBJ2-7; TRBD1 matches 7 bases. Germline V gene sequence: CDR1 LGHDT, CDR2 YNNKEL (reference sequence). The CDR3 contains 16 residues. V shed 1 base and J 8 bases; nucleotides not matched to a gene: 14. DNA of the CDR3: TGTGCCAGCAGCCAAGCCCACGGACAGGCTCAGTACCAGCAGTACTTC. Translating gives CASSQAHGQAQYQQYF.

This clonotype has at least ten counts. The chain is built from TRBV28 and TRBJ1-4, with 11 bases lining up with TRBD1. Looked up from germline, CDR1 is MDHEN and CDR2 is SYDVKM. The CDR3 contains 15 residues. V was clipped by 5 bases and J by 8 bases; unmatched bases: 7. The CDR3 reads CASSIPGTGGEKLFF. CDR3 DNA: TGTGCCAGCAGTATACCCGGGACAGGGGGAGAAAAACTGTTTTTT.

This clonotype was detected many times. V is TRBV6-2 or TRBV6-3 and J is TRBJ2-1, with 8 bases fitting TRBD2. The J segment lost 8 bases and the V segment lost 2 bases, leaving 8 bases of the junction unmatched. This CDR3 spans 15 amino acids. Germline values: CDR1 MNHEY, CDR2 SVGEGT. CDR3 protein: CASSYGGRPGDEQFF. CDR3 bases: TGTGCCAGCAGTTACGGCGGGAGGCCGGGGGATGAGCAGTTCTTC.

This chain connects TRBV2 to TRBJ2-7, with TRBD1 identical over 7 bases. CDR1 SNHLY and CDR2 FYNNEI come from the germline V gene. The CDR3 runs to 14 residues. J lost 3 bases, V lost 7 bases, and 9 bases had no gene match. This CDR3 is CASTPGTAYYEQYF. The CDR3 DNA is TGTGCCAGCACCCCCGGGACAGCCTACTACGAGCAGTACTTC.

In its sample, this clonotype was seen many times. The V and J genes are TRBV19 and TRBJ2-7, with 7 bases matching TRBD1. Trimming removed 1 base from V and 2 bases from J; junction bases left unmatched: 8. Germline values: CDR1 LNHDA, CDR2 SQIVND (reference sequence). The CDR3 is 16 amino acids. CDR3 amino acids: CASSIGQGEPPYEQYF. The CDR3 DNA reads as TGTGCCAGTAGTATAGGCCAGGGGGAACCGCCCTACGAGCAGTACTTC.

This clonotype was counted many times. The chain has TRBV4-1 and TRBJ1-4, with D unclear. Germline assignment: CDR1 MGHRA and CDR2 YSYEKL. The CDR3 consists of 13 residues. V was cut by 1 base and J by 7 bases, with 7 bases left in between. In DNA, the CDR3 is TGCGCCAGCAGCCAAGTACTGTTTGAAAAACTGTTTTTT. Its protein product is CASSQVLFEKLFF.

This clonotype appeared once. This rearrangement joins TRBV2 to TRBJ2-5; TRBD2 matches at 15 bases. The CDR3 has 18 amino acids. V lost 0 bases, J lost 5 bases, and 7 bases stayed unmatched. The germline gives CDR1 SNHLY, CDR2 FYNNEI. The CDR3 loop is CASSEAGTSGGRRETQYF. CDR3 nucleotide sequence: TGTGCCAGCAGTGAAGCGGGGACTAGCGGGGGGCGCAGGGAGACCCAGTACTTC.

This clonotype was counted at least ten times. The gene calls are TRBV5-1 and TRBJ1-5; D is unclear. The CDR3 covers 14 residues. V lost 0 bases to trimming and J lost 3 bases, with 7 bases between them. Germline CDR1 SGHRS, CDR2 YFSETQ. CDR3 DNA: TGCGCCAGCAGCTTGGGGGGATACAATCAGCCCCAGCATTTT. Translating it yields CASSLGGYNQPQHF.

The chain employs TRBV7-9 and TRBJ1-2; 7 bases fit TRBD1. CDR3 length: 15 residues. CDR1 and CDR2 (germline): SEHNR, FQNEAQ (reference sequence). After removal of 10 bases from V and 5 bases from J, the junction contained 16 bases not matched to a gene. CDR3: CATPRGGNSQYGYTF. The CDR3 nucleotides read TGTGCCACCCCCAGGGGGGGTAACTCCCAGTATGGCTACACCTTC.

In DNA, the CDR3 is TGTGCCAGCAGCGCCCAAGGGGTGGGCACTGAAGCTTTCTTT. Its translation: CASSAQGVGTEAFF. The V and J genes are TRBV2 and TRBJ1-1; perhaps TRBD1 as D (5 bases). CDR3 length: 14 residues. V was clipped by 6 bases and J by 4 bases, with 15 bases between them. From germline, CDR1 is SNHLY and CDR2 FYNNEI.

This clonotype was observed many times. This chain links TRBV4-2 with TRBJ2-7, with a weak D call TRBD2 (6 bases). Trimming stripped 0 bases from V and 0 bases from J, with 12 bases between. The germline V gene encodes CDR1 LGHNA and CDR2 YNFKEQ. The CDR3 totals 16 residues. DNA of the CDR3: TGTGCCAGCAGCCAAGAAAACGGGAGACCCTCCTACGAGCAGTACTTC. Translating gives CASSQENGRPSYEQYF.

A word on this clonotype: A much larger clone lies a single base off, so this may be a read error. DNA for the CDR3: TGTGCCATCAGTGAGTCGGTTCTAAAGGTGGGCACAGGTACGCAGTATTTT. Protein: CAISESVLKVGTGTQYF. The chain couples TRBV10-3 to TRBJ2-3; tentative D call: TRBD1 (5 bases). This CDR3 region has 17 residues. The germline CDR1 and CDR2 sequences are ENHRY and SYGVKD.

In the case of this clonotype: This may stem from a read error, because a much larger clone lies one nucleotide away. The J gene is TRBJ2-1, the V gene TRBV11-3, with TRBD2 matching over 9 bases. Germline loops: CDR1 SGHNT, CDR2 YENEEA. The CDR3 spans 15 residues. CDR3 DNA sequence: TGTGCCAGCAGCCCCCCCCCCGCGGCTAGCGGGGAGCAGCTCTTC. Residues: CASSPPPAASGEQLF. Full variable domain (outside the CDR3, taken from reference TRBV11-3 and TRBJ2-1): EAGVVQSPRYKIIEKKQPVAFWCNPISGHNTLYWYLQNLGQGPELLIRYENEEAVDDSQLPKDRFSAERLKGVDSTLKIQPAELGDSAVYLCASSPPPAASGEQLFGPGTRLTVL.

This clonotype was observed at least ten times. The V and J genes are TRBV10-3 and TRBJ1-2, with D hard to call. V was shortened by 0 bases and J by 4 bases, with 12 bases between the two germline ends. Germline-derived CDR1 and CDR2 are ENHRY and SYGVKD. CDR3 length equals 15 residues. CDR3 amino acids: CAISESYAPVYGYTF. The CDR3 coding sequence is TGTGCCATCAGTGAGTCTTACGCCCCAGTCTATGGCTACACCTTC.

This clonotype was detected a few times. The V gene is TRBV19, the J gene TRBJ2-1, with 11 positions matching TRBD1. The CDR3 runs 16 residues. V lost 8 bases to trimming and J lost 6 bases; unmatched junction nucleotides: 12. Germline V gene data show CDR1 as LNHDA and CDR2 as SQIVND (reference sequence). As DNA, the CDR3 is TGTGCCAGTCAGAGAACGGACAGGGGGCCCCTCAATGAGCAGTTCTTC. Translation gives CASQRTDRGPLNEQFF.

This clonotype was seen many times. This CDR3 is CASSPGGNSPLHF. The CDR3 bases are TGTGCCAGCTCCCCGGGCGGGAACTCACCCCTCCACTTT. This chain joins TRBV18 and TRBJ1-6; D is unresolved. The V end lost 6 bases, the J end lost 10 bases, and 13 bases lay between the germline ends. Germline CDR1 reads KGHSH; CDR2 reads LQKENI. This CDR3 has 13 residues.

In its sample, this clonotype was seen many times. The chain carries TRBV6-1 and TRBJ2-1; unclear D gene. V lost 4 bases, J lost 0 bases, and 13 bases lay in between. CDR1 and CDR2 from the germline V gene are MNHNS and SASEGT. The CDR3 length is 16 residues. The CDR3 loop reads CASSVQLRTSYNEQFF. The CDR3, as DNA: TGTGCCAGCAGTGTCCAACTGAGGACCTCCTACAATGAGCAGTTCTTC.